The next 26 T cell receptor beta chains were all read from a single sample in a study of shared clonotypes between healthy human individuals. Sequencing used immunoSEQ multiplex PCR; TCRdb keeps in-frame clones, though not all of them. The data contain hundreds of thousands of clones, about 74% of them singletons. Specimen: PBMCs. All receptors derive from a middle-aged woman in good health. Some clones in this sample may be carry-over from other donors' samples.

This clone occurred a few times. The junction departs from germline at one end; a sequencing error may be responsible. The rearrangement uses TRBV7-8 and TRBJ1-4, with TRBD1 matching 9 bases. The CDR3 is 11 residues long. The germline gives CDR1 SGHVS, CDR2 FQNEAQ. This chain's CDR3 is CASSLARTGVF. The DNA for the CDR3 is TGTGCCAGCAGCTTAGCAAGGACAGGGGTTTTT.

The chain links TRBV5-1 to TRBJ1-4; 7 bases match TRBD1. The length of the CDR3 is 18 residues. Germline V gives CDR1 SGHRS, CDR2 YFSETQ. V was pared by 0 bases and J by 0 bases, with 8 bases of the junction left unmatched. The CDR3 nucleotides are TGCGCCAGCAGCTTGGCTCTCCGGGACAGCGCAACTAATGAAAAACTGTTTTTT. It yields the protein CASSLALRDSATNEKLFF.

This clone appeared many times. CDR3 nucleotides: TGTGCCAGCAGCCCGAAAAGCGAAGGCTCCTACAATGAGCAGTTCTTC. Residues: CASSPKSEGSYNEQFF. This chain joins TRBV7-9 and TRBJ2-1; D ambiguous. The germline V gene encodes CDR1 SEHNR and CDR2 FQNEAQ (reference sequence). V gave up 5 bases and J gave up 0 bases, with 14 bases separating them. The CDR3 sequence is 16 residues long. The whole variable domain, remainder taken from reference TRBV7-9 and TRBJ2-1, is DTGVSQNPRHKITKRGQNVTFRCDPISEHNRLYWYRQTLGQGPEFLTYFQNEAQLEKSRLLSDRFSAERPKGSFSTLEIQRTEQGDSAMYLCASSPKSEGSYNEQFFGPGTRLTVL.

The chain employs TRBV5-4 and TRBJ2-7, with 10 bases that match TRBD1. In germline, CDR1 is SGHNT, CDR2 YYREEE (reference sequence). CDR3 length equals 16 residues. V lost 4 bases, J lost 2 bases, and 9 bases stayed unmatched. The CDR3 coding sequence is TGTGCCAGCAGCCCACCCCCCGGGACAGGGGCCTACGAGCAGTACTTC. This gives the protein CASSPPPGTGAYEQYF.

V is TRBV5-1 and J is TRBJ2-7; 8 bases match TRBD2. The CDR3 runs 16 residues. Trimming cost V 3 bases and J 5 bases; bases outside gene matches: 13. Germline CDR1 and CDR2: SGHRS and YFSETQ. CDR3 coding DNA: TGCGCCAGCAGCTCCAAAGGACTAGCTTTGAGCCACGAGCAGTACTTC. Translating gives CASSSKGLALSHEQYF.

A single count supports this clone. The CDR3 here is CASSMPGWGHLLGYTF. CDR3 bases: TGTGCCAGCAGCATGCCGGGGTGGGGGCACCTCCTTGGCTACACCTTC. J is TRBJ1-2 and V is TRBV7-2; perhaps TRBD1 as D (6 bases). V was trimmed by 5 bases and J by 7 bases, leaving 23 bases between them. This CDR3 spans 16 amino acids. CDR1 and CDR2 (germline): SGHTA, FQGNSA.

This clone is a singleton in its sample. This chain links TRBV7-9 with TRBJ2-2; D is unclear. V was trimmed by 2 bases and J by 0 bases, leaving 7 bases between them. Looked up from germline, CDR1 is SEHNR and CDR2 is FQNEAQ (reference sequence). The CDR3 spans 15 residues. The CDR3 DNA reads as TGTGCCAGCAGCTTACAGCGCACGAACACCGGGGAGCTGTTTTTT. This codes for CASSLQRTNTGELFF.

The chain employs TRBV7-6 and TRBJ2-7; D possibly matches TRBD1 or TRBD2 (5 bases each). The V end was cut by 5 bases, the J end by 4 bases, with 12 bases between. CDR3 length equals 13 residues. Germline V lookup: CDR1 SGHVS, CDR2 FNYEAQ. The CDR3 DNA reads as TGTGCCAGCAGCCCCGGGACCGGTTACGAGCAGTACTTC. This sequence encodes CASSPGTGYEQYF.

The J gene is TRBJ2-1, the V gene TRBV5-4, with 13 bases identical to TRBD2. The junction had 7 bases not matched to a gene; V was cut back by 3 bases and J by 7 bases. The CDR3 runs 16 residues. Germline assignment: CDR1 SGHNT and CDR2 YYREEE (reference sequence). This chain's CDR3 is CASSSLLAGGRNEQFF. CDR3 DNA sequence: TGTGCCAGCAGCTCTCTACTAGCGGGAGGGCGTAATGAGCAGTTCTTC.

This clone was detected only once. The CDR3 protein is CASSEMPGLNQPQHF. CDR3 coding DNA: TGTGCCAGCAGTGAAATGCCAGGACTTAATCAGCCCCAGCATTTT. The chain recombines TRBV6-1 with TRBJ1-5; no reliable D call. Germline CDR1 reads MNHNS; CDR2 reads SASEGT. V dropped 2 bases and J dropped 4 bases, with 12 bases sitting between them. The CDR3 covers 15 residues.

V is TRBV4-3 and J is TRBJ2-7, with a tentative D call TRBD1 (6 bases). This CDR3 spans 15 amino acids. Germline V gene data show CDR1 as LGHNA and CDR2 as YSLEER. V lost 0 bases and J lost 4, with 13 bases in between. The CDR3 loop reads CASSQDRQVPYEQYF. CDR3 in DNA: TGCGCCAGCAGCCAAGATAGACAGGTTCCTTACGAGCAGTACTTC.

The V and J genes are TRBV6-6 and TRBJ1-2; 9 nucleotides match TRBD1. The CDR3 covers 15 residues. Germline loops: CDR1 MNHNY, CDR2 SVGAGI (reference sequence). V lost 4 bases to trimming and J lost 3 bases; unmatched junction nucleotides: 6. DNA of the CDR3: TGTGCCAGCAGTTCCCAACAGGGGGCCCACTATGGCTACACCTTC. Its protein product is CASSSQQGAHYGYTF.

The chain has TRBV27 and TRBJ1-3; 10 nucleotides align to TRBD1. Trimming took 5 bases from V and 1 from J; bases not matched to a gene: 14. Germline CDR1 MNHEY, CDR2 SMNVEV (reference sequence). The CDR3 contains 19 residues. CDR3 DNA sequence: TGTGCCAGCAGTGGATACCGGGACAGGGGACGTAGTTCTGGAAACACCATATATTTT. This encodes CASSGYRDRGRSSGNTIYF.

V is TRBV18 and J is TRBJ2-5, with D perhaps matching TRBD1 (5 bases). With the DNA end fitting TRBJ2-7 better, the J assignment may be wrong. The CDR3 is 14 residues long. CDR1 and CDR2 (germline): KGHSH, LQKENI. CDR3 sequence: CASSPRRGSGEQYF. In nucleotides, the CDR3 is TGTGCCAGCTCACCACGAAGGGGATCAGGCGAGCAGTACTTC.

The chain couples TRBV2 to TRBJ2-7; D is undetermined. Germline lookup yields CDR1 SNHLY and CDR2 FYNNEI. The V gene lost 6 bases and the J gene lost 1 base, with 10 bases spanning the gap. This CDR3 region has 13 residues. The CDR3: CASRAGGSYEQYF. Here the CDR3 DNA reads TGTGCCAGCAGGGCAGGCGGTTCCTACGAGCAGTACTTC.

The chain uses TRBV15 and TRBJ2-5; maybe TRBD2 (6 bases). Trimming left V 8 bases short and J 1 base short, with 11 bases between. CDR3 length: 13 amino acids. Germline V gives CDR1 LNHNV, CDR2 YYDKDF (reference sequence). The CDR3 region has the DNA TGTGCCACCGGAGGGACCCCCCAAGAGACCCAGTACTTC. Translation: CATGGTPQETQYF.

A note on this clone: A read error likely explains this, since a far larger clone differs by one base. The J gene is TRBJ2-6, the V gene TRBV30; possible D gene TRBD1, 5 bases. This CDR3 has 18 amino acids. Germline V gives CDR1 GTSNPN, CDR2 SVGIG (reference sequence). The CDR3 protein is CAWSVDQGSYSGANVPTF. As DNA, the CDR3 is TGTGCCTGGAGTGTAGACCAGGGTTCATACTCTGGGGCCAACGTCCCGACTTTC.

This clone has just one count. CDR3 sequence reads: CAWGTSVWNEQFF. CDR3 nucleotide sequence: TGTGCCTGGGGGACTAGCGTATGGAATGAGCAGTTCTTC. The chain has TRBV30 and TRBJ2-1; TRBD2 aligns across 10 bases. V lost 5 bases to trimming and J lost 7 bases; unmatched junction nucleotides: 5. The CDR3 spans 13 residues. Germline CDR1 GTSNPN, CDR2 SVGIG (reference sequence).

This clone showed up just a few times. V and J are TRBV30 and TRBJ2-1; possibly TRBD1 for D (6 bases). In germline, CDR1 is GTSNPN, CDR2 SVGIG (reference sequence). The CDR3 contains 12 residues. V lost 6 bases to trimming and J lost 8 bases, with 14 bases between them. The CDR3 is CACPQKGDEQFF. Written as DNA, the CDR3 is TGTGCCTGTCCACAGAAGGGGGATGAGCAGTTCTTC.

The V and J genes are TRBV28 and TRBJ1-2; D perhaps matches TRBD1 (5 bases). The CDR3 consists of 13 residues. Germline V gives CDR1 MDHEN, CDR2 SYDVKM. V lost 4 bases and J 8 bases, leaving 14 bases between the germline ends. The CDR3 DNA is TGTGCCAGCAGTTCCCTCAGGGCTAGGGGCTACACCTTC. Translating it yields CASSSLRARGYTF.

The V and J genes are TRBV9 and TRBJ2-7, with 12 bases aligning to TRBD2. The trim removed 4 bases at V and 6 bases at J, leaving 5 bases unmatched. Per the germline V gene, CDR1 is SGDLS and CDR2 is YYNGEE. The CDR3 covers 14 residues. This CDR3 is CASSPGLAGTEQYF. The CDR3 bases are TGTGCCAGCAGCCCGGGACTAGCGGGTACCGAGCAGTACTTC.

Comment on this clone: Possible read error: a much larger clone is one base away. The chain joins TRBV6-1 to TRBJ2-7; 7 nucleotides match TRBD1. The V gene end was trimmed by 2 bases and the J gene end by 7 bases; junction bases not matched to a gene: 17. CDR1 and CDR2 (germline): MNHNS, SASEGT. The CDR3 is 17 amino acids. Here the CDR3 reads CASSETPPRGSHPEQYF. The CDR3, as DNA: TGTGCCAGCAGTGAAACGCCCCCCAGGGGGTCACATCCAGAGCAGTACTTC.

This clone showed up just once. The same CDR3 is also encoded by other DNA sequences in this sample. The chain combines TRBV5-1 with TRBJ2-1, with D maybe TRBD2 (5 bases). The germline V gene encodes CDR1 SGHRS and CDR2 YFSETQ. The CDR3 runs to 14 residues. With 4 bases removed from V and 2 bases from J, the gap between germline ends came to 10 bases. The CDR3 reads CASSPGLAYNEQFF. CDR3 DNA sequence: TGCGCCAGCAGCCCTGGACTGGCCTACAATGAGCAGTTCTTC.

This clone was found many times. The CDR3 region is CAARTGVSNQPQHF. Written as DNA, the CDR3 is TGTGCCGCCCGGACAGGGGTCAGCAATCAGCCCCAGCATTTT. The rearrangement links TRBV30 to TRBJ1-5, with 9 bases aligning to TRBD1. Unmatched junction bases numbered 6, after V lost 8 bases and J lost 1 base. The CDR3 has 14 amino acids. Per the germline V gene, CDR1 is GTSNPN and CDR2 is SVGIG (reference sequence).

The rearrangement uses TRBV27 and TRBJ2-5; TRBD2 matches at 7 bases. CDR3 length equals 12 residues. Trimming took 8 bases from V and 4 from J; bases not matched to a gene: 4. Germline V gene sequence: CDR1 MNHEY, CDR2 SMNVEV (reference sequence). CDR3 protein: CASWTSRETQYF. CDR3 DNA sequence: TGTGCCAGCTGGACTAGTCGAGAGACCCAGTACTTC.

In DNA, the CDR3 is TGCGCCAGCAGCCAAGCTAGCGCAAACTCCTACAATGAGCAGTTCTTC. Translating gives CASSQASANSYNEQFF. The chain is built from TRBV4-1 and TRBJ2-1, with D possibly TRBD2 on 6 matching bases. This CDR3 is 16 amino acids long. V lost 1 base, J lost 0 bases, and 10 bases lay in between. In germline, CDR1 is MGHRA, CDR2 YSYEKL.